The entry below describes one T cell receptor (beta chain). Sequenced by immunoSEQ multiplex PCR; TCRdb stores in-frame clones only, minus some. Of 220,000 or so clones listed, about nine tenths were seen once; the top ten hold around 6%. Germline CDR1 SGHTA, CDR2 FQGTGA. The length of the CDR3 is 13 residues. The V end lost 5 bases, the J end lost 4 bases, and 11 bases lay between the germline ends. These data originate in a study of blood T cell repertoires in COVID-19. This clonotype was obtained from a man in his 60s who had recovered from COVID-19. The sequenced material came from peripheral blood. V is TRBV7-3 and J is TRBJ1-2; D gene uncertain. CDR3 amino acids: CASSLPGSYGYTF. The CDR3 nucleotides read TGTGCCAGCAGCCTGCCGGGTTCCTATGGCTACACCTTC.